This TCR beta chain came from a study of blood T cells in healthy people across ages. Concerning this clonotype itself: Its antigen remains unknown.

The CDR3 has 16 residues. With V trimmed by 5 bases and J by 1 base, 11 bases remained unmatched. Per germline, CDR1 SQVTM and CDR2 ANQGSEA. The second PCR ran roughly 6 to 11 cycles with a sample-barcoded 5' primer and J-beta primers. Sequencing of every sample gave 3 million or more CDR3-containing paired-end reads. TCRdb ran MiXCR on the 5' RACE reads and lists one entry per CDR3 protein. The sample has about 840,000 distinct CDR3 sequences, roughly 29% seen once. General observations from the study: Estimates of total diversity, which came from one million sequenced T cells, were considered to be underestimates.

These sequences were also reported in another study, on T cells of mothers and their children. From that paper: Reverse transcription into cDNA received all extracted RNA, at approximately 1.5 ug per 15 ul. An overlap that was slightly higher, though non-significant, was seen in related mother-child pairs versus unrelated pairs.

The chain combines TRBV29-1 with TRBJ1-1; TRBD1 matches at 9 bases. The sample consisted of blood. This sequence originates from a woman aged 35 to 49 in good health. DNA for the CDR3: TGCAGCGTTCCCGGACAGGGGAGGCCCTCGAACACTGAAGCTTTCTTT. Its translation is CSVPGQGRPSNTEAFF.